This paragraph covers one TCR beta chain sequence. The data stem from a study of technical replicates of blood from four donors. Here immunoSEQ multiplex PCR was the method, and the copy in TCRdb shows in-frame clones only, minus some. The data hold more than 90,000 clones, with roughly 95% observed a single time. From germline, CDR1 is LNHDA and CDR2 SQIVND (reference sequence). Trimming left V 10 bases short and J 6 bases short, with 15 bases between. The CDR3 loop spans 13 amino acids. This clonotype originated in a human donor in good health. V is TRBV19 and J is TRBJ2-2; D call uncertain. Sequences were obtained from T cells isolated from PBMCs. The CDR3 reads CATAPAAPGELFF. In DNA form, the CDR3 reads TGTGCCACCGCCCCGGCGGCCCCCGGGGAGCTGTTTTTT.